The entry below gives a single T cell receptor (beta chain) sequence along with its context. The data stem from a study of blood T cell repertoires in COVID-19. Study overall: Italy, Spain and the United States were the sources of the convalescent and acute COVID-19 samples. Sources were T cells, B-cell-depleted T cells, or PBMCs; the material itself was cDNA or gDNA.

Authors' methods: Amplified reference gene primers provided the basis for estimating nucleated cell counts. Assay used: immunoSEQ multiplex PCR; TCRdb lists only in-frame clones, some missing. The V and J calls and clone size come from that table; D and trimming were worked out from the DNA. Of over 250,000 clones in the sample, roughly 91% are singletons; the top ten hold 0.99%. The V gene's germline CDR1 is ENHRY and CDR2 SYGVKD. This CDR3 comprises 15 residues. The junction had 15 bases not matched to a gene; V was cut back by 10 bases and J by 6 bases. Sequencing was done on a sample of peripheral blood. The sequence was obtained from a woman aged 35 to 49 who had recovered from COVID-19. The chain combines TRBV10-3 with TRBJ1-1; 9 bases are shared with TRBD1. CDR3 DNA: TGTGCCACCGGCAAACAGGGGGCCTTCGTCCCTGAAGCTTTCTTT. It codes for CATGKQGAFVPEAFF.